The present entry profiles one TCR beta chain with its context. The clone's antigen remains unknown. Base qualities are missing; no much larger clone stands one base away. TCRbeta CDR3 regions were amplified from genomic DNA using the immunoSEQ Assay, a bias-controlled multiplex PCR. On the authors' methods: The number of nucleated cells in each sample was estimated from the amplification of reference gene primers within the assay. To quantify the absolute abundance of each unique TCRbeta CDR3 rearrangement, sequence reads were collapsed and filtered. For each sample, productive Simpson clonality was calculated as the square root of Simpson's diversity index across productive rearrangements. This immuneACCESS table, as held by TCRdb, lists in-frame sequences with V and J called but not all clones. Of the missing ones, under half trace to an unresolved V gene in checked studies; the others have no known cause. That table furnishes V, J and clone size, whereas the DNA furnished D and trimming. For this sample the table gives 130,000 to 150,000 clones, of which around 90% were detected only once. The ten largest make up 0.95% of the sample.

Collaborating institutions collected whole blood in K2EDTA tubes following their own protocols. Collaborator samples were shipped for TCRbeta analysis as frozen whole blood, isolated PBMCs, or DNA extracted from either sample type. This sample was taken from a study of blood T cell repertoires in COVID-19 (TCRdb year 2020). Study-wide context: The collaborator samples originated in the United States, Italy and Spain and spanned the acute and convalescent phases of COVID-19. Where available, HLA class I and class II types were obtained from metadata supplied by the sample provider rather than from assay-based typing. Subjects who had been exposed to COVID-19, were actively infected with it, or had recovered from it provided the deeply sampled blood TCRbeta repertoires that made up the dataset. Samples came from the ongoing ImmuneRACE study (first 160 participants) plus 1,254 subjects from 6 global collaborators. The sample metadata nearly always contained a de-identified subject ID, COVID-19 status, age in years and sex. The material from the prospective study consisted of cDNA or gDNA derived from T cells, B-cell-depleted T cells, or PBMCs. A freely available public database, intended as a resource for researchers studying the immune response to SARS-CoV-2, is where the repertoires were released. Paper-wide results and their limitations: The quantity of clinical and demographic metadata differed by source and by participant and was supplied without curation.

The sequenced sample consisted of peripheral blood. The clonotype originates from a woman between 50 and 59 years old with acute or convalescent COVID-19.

Here is the DNA: TGTGCCAGTAGTAACCCCCCCGGGGCAACTAATGAAAAACTGTTTTTT. The translation is CASSNPPGATNEKLFF. Here the chain combines TRBV19 and TRBJ1-4; the D gene identity is not certain. A distance of 12 bases separates the germline ends of V and J, which lose 4 bases and 0 bases respectively. The CDR3 sequence holds 16 residues, the cysteine and phenylalanine included. Of the read, only the CDR3 DNA is kept; its 48 bases are in frame from base 1. The germline V gene (reference sequence) yields LNHDA for CDR1 and SQIVND for CDR2.